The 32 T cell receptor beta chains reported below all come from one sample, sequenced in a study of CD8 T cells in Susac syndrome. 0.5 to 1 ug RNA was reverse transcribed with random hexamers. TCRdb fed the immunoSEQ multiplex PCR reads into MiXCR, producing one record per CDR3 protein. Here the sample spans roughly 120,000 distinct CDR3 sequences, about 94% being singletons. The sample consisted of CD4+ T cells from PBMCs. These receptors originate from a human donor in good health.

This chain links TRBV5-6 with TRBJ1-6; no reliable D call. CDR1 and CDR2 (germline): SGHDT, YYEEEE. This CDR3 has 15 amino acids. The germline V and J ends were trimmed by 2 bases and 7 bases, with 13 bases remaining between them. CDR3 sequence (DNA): TGTGCCAGCAGCTTTCGTAATCCGGGAAATTCACCCCTCCACTTT. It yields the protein CASSFRNPGNSPLHF. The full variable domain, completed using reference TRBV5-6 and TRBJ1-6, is DAGVTQSPTHLIKTRGQQVTLRCSPKSGHDTVSWYQQALGQGPQFIFQYYEEEERQRGNFPDRFSGHQFPNYSSELNVNALLLGDSALYLCASSFRNPGNSPLHFGNGTRLTVT.

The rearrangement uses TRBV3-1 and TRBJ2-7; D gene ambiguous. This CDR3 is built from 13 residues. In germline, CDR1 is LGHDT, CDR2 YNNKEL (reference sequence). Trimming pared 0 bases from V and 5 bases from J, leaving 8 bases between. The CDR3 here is CASSQDLQNEQYF. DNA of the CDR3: TGTGCCAGCAGCCAAGATCTACAGAACGAGCAGTACTTC.

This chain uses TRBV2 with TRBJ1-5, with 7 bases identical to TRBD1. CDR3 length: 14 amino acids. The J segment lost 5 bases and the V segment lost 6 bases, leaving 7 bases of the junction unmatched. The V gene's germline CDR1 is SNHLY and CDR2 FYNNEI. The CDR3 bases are TGTGCCAGCAGGATCGGACAGGCAGATCAGCCCCAGCATTTT. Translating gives CASRIGQADQPQHF.

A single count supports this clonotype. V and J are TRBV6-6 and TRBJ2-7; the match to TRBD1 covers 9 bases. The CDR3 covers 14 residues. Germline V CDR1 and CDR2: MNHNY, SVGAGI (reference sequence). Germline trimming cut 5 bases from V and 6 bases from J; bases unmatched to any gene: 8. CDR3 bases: TGTGCCAGCAGTAGCACCGGGACAGGGAGCGAGCAGTACTTC. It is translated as CASSSTGTGSEQYF.

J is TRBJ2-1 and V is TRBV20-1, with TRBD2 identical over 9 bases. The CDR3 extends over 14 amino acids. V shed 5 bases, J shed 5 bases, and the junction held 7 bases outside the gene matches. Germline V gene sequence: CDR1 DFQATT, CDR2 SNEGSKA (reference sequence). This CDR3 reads CSAGRLAGNNEQFF. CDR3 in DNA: TGCAGTGCTGGAAGGCTAGCGGGGAACAATGAGCAGTTCTTC.

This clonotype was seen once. The CDR3 here is CASSLSRENEQYF. In DNA form, the CDR3 reads TGCGCCAGCAGCTTGAGCAGGGAAAACGAGCAGTACTTC. V gene TRBV5-1 combines with J gene TRBJ2-7; TRBD1 is a possible D gene (5 bases). The CDR3 spans 13 residues. The germline gives CDR1 SGHRS, CDR2 YFSETQ. V shed 1 base and J shed 5 bases, with 10 bases lying between them. Full variable domain (missing parts from reference TRBV5-1 and TRBJ2-7): KAGVTQTPRYLIKTRGQQVTLSCSPISGHRSVSWYQQTPGQGLQFLFEYFSETQRNKGNFPGRFSGRQFSNSRSEMNVSTLELGDSALYLCASSLSRENEQYFGPGTRLTVT.

CDR3 loop: CSVTGQGNTEAFF. DNA of the CDR3: TGCAGCGTTACCGGACAGGGGAACACTGAAGCTTTCTTT. This chain uses TRBV29-1 with TRBJ1-1; 8 bases match TRBD1. This CDR3 comprises 13 residues. CDR1 and CDR2 from the germline V gene are SQVTM and ANQGSEA. The trim removed 5 bases at V and 1 base at J, leaving 3 bases unmatched.

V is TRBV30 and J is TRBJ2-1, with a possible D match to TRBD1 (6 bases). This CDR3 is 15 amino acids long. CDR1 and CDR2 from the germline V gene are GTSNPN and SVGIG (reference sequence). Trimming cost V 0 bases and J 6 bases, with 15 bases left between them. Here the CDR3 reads CAWSVLDRDTNEQFF. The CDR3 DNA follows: TGTGCCTGGAGTGTACTGGACAGAGATACCAATGAGCAGTTCTTC.

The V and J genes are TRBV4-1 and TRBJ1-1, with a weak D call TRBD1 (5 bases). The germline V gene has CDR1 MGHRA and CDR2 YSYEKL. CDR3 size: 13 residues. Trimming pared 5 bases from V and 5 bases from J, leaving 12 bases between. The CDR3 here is CASSGGGWTEAFF. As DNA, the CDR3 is TGCGCCAGCAGCGGGGGGGGGTGGACTGAAGCTTTCTTT.

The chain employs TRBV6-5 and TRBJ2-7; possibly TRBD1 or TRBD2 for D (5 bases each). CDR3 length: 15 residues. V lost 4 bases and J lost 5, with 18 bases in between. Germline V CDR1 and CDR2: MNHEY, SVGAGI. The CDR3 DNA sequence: TGTGCCAGCAGTTTAAGCCGGGACGGGGTTCACGAGCAGTACTTC. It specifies CASSLSRDGVHEQYF.

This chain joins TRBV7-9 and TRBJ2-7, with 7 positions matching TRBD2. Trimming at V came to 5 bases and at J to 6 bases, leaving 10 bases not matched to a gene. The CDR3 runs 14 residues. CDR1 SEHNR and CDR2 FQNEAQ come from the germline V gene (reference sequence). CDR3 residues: CASSLSGWEGEQYF. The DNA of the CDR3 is TGTGCCAGCAGCCTTAGCGGGTGGGAGGGCGAGCAGTACTTC.

The CDR3 DNA follows: TGCAGCGTTGAAGTCCGAGGGGATACGCAGTATTTT. Its protein is CSVEVRGDTQYF. V usage is TRBV29-1 and J usage is TRBJ2-3; D is perhaps TRBD2 (5 bases). Germline assignment: CDR1 SQVTM and CDR2 ANQGSEA. The ends were cut back, 1 base at V and 6 bases at J, with 8 bases in the middle. CDR3 length: 12 residues.

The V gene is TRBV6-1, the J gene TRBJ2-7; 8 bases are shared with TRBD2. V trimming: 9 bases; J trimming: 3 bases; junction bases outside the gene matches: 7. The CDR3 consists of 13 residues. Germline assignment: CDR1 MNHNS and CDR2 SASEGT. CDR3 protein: CASWLAGGYEQYF. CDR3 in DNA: TGTGCCAGTTGGCTAGCGGGTGGCTACGAGCAGTACTTC.

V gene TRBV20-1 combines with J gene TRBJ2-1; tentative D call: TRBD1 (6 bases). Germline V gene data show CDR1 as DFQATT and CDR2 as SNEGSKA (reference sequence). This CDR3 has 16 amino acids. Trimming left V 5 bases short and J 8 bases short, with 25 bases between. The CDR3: CSAPRGSTGRSDEQFF. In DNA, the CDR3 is TGCAGTGCTCCGAGGGGGTCCACGGGACGAAGCGATGAGCAGTTCTTC.

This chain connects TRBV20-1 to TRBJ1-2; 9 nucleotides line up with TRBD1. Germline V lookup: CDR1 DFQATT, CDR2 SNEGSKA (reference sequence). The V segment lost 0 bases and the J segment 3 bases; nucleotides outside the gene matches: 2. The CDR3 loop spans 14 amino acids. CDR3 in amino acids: CSARDGQGYYGYTF. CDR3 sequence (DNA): TGCAGTGCTAGAGATGGACAGGGGTACTATGGCTACACCTTC.

In DNA, the CDR3 is TGTGCCAGCAGCTTTCCGGGACAGGGGTACTATGGCTACACCTTC. Translating it yields CASSFPGQGYYGYTF. The chain is built from TRBV3-1 and TRBJ1-2; TRBD1 agrees at 10 bases. Germline CDR1 and CDR2: LGHDT and YNNKEL (reference sequence). The trim removed 5 bases at V and 3 bases at J, leaving 6 bases unmatched. The CDR3 extends over 15 amino acids.

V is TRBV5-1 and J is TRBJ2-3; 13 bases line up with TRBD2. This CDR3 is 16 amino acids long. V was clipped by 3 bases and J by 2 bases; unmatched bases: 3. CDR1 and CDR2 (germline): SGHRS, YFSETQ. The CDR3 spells CASSSGTSGTTDTQYF. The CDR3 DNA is TGCGCCAGCAGCTCGGGGACTAGCGGGACCACAGATACGCAGTATTTT. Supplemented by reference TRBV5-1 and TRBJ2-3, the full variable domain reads KAGVTQTPRYLIKTRGQQVTLSCSPISGHRSVSWYQQTPGQGLQFLFEYFSETQRNKGNFPGRFSGRQFSNSRSEMNVSTLELGDSALYLCASSSGTSGTTDTQYFGPGTRLTVL.

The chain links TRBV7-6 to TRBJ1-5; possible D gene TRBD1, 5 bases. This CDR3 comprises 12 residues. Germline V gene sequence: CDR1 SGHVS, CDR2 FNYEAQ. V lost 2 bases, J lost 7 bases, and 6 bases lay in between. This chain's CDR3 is CASSLRGQPQHF. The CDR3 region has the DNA TGTGCCAGCAGCTTAAGGGGCCAGCCCCAGCATTTT.

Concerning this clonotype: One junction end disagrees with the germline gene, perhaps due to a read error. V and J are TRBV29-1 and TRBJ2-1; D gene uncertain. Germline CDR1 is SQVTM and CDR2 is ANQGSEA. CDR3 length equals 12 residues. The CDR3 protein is CCVKKTYNEQFF. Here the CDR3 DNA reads TGCTGCGTCAAAAAGACCTACAATGAGCAGTTCTTC.

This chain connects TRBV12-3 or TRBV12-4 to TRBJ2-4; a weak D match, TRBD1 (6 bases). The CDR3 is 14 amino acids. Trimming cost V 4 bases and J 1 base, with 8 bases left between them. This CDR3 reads CASSYTGAKNIQYF. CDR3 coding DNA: TGTGCCAGCAGTTACACAGGGGCCAAAAACATTCAGTACTTC.

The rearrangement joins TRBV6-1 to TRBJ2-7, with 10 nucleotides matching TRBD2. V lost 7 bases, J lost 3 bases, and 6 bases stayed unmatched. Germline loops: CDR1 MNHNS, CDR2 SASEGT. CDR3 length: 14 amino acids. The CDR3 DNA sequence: TGTGCCAGCAACCTTAGCGGGAGGAGCTACGAGCAGTACTTC. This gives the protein CASNLSGRSYEQYF.

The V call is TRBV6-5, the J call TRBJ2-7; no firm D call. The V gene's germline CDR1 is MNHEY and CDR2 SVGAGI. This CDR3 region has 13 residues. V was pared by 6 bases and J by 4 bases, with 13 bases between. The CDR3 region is CASRAGSNYEQYF. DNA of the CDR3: TGTGCCAGCAGAGCAGGCAGCAATTACGAGCAGTACTTC.

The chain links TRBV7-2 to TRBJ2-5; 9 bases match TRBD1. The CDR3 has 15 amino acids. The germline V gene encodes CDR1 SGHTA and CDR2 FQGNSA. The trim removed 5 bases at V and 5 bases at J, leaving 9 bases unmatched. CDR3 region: CASSAQTGGSETQYF. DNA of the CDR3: TGTGCCAGCAGCGCCCAGACAGGGGGAAGCGAGACCCAGTACTTC.

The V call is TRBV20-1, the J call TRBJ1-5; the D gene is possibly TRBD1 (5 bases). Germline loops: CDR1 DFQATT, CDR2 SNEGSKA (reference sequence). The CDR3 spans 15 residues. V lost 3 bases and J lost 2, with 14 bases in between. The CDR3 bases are TGCAGTGCTAGGGAGTCGGGGGTTGGCAATCAGCCCCAGCATTTT. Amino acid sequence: CSARESGVGNQPQHF.

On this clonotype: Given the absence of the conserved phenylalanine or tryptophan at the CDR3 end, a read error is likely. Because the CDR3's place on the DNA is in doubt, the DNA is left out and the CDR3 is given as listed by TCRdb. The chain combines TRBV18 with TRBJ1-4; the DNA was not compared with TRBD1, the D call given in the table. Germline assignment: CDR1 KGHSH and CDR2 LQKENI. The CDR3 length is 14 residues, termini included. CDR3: CASSIGQGNEKPFL.

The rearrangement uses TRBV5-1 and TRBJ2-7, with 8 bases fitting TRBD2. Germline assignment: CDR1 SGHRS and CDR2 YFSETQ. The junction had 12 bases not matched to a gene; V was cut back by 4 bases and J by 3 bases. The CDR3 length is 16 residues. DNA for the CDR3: TGCGCCAGCAGCCCTTCGAGGAGCGGGAGAGGCTACGAGCAGTACTTC. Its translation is CASSPSRSGRGYEQYF.

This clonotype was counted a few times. CDR3 nucleotides: TGTGCCAGCAGCTTATCTTTCGCGGATGGCTACACCTTC. Protein product: CASSLSFADGYTF. This chain joins TRBV7-8 and TRBJ1-2, with D hard to call. Germline loops: CDR1 SGHVS, CDR2 FQNEAQ. Between the trimmed V and J ends, which lost 2 bases and 6 bases, there was a span of 10 bases. The CDR3 is 13 residues long.

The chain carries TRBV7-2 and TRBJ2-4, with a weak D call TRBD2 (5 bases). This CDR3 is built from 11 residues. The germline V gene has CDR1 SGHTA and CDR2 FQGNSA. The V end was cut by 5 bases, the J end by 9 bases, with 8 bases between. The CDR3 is CASSQAGIQYF. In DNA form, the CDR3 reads TGTGCCAGCAGCCAGGCGGGCATTCAGTACTTC.

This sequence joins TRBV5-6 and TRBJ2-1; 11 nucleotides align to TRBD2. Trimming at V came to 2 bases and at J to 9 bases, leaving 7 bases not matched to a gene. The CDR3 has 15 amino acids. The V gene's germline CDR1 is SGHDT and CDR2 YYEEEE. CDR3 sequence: CASSFLAGGPGEQFF. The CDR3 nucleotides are TGTGCCAGCAGCTTCTTAGCGGGAGGGCCCGGTGAGCAGTTCTTC. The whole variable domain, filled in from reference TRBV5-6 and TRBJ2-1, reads DAGVTQSPTHLIKTRGQQVTLRCSPKSGHDTVSWYQQALGQGPQFIFQYYEEEERQRGNFPDRFSGHQFPNYSSELNVNALLLGDSALYLCASSFLAGGPGEQFFGPGTRLTVL.

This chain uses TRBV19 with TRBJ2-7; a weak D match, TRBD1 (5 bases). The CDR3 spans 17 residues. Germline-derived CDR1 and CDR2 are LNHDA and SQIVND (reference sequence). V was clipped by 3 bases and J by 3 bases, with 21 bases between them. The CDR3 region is CASSISGGQAQNYEQYF. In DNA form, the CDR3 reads TGTGCCAGTAGTATTTCGGGCGGACAAGCGCAAAACTACGAGCAGTACTTC.

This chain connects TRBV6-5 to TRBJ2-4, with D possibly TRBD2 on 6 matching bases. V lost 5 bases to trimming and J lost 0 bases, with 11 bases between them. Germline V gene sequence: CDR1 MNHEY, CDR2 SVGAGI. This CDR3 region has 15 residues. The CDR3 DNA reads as TGTGCCAGCAGTACCACGGGACTAGCCAAAAACATTCAGTACTTC. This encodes CASSTTGLAKNIQYF.

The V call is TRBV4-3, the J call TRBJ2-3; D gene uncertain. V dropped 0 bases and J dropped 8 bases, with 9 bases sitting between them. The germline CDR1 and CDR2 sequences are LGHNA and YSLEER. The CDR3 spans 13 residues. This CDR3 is CASSQDREVTQYF. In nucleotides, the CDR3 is TGCGCCAGCAGCCAAGACCGAGAGGTTACGCAGTATTTT.